Listed below are T cell receptor beta chains from one sample, sequenced in a study of breast tumors, draining lymph nodes, adjacent tissues. TCRdb re-called the multiplex PCR reads through MiXCR, storing one row per CDR3 protein. The repertoire holds roughly 86,000 distinct CDR3 sequences, with roughly 19% as singletons. The sequencing input was axillary lymph node tissue. Source of these receptors: a female donor with breast cancer. Some clones in this sample may be carry-over from other donors' samples. Both conserved end residues are part of each CDR3. Each record gives: J gene, V gene, clone size, D gene, CDR3 protein, CDR3 DNA. A D gene is named only where the DNA matches it firmly. Only part of the rows carry a size: once, few, many, or a class if the clone is expanded.

TRBJ2-3	TRBV9	many	NA	CASSVGFGQRKTDTQYF	TGTGCCAGCAGCGTCGGATTCGGACAGAGGAAAACAGATACGCAGTATTTT
TRBJ2-2	TRBV9	many	TRBD2	CASSVSGAGVTGELFF	TGTGCCAGCAGCGTTTCTGGTGCGGGAGTTACCGGGGAGCTGTTTTTT
TRBJ2-2	TRBV24-1	many	NA	CATSDLPPFTGGNTGELFF	TGTGCCACCAGTGATTTGCCCCCGTTCACCGGGGGGAACACCGGGGAGCTGTTTTTT
TRBJ1-2	TRBV28	NA	TRBD1	CASSEPGQGYGYTF	TGTGCCAGCAGTGAACCGGGACAGGGCTATGGCTACACCTTC
TRBJ2-5	TRBV30	many	TRBD2	CAWERAGGEETQYF	TGTGCCTGGGAGAGGGCGGGAGGAGAAGAGACCCAGTACTTC
TRBJ1-2	TRBV20-1	many	NA	CSARIIGAGLGNYGYTF	TGCAGTGCTAGAATCATCGGCGCAGGATTAGGGAACTATGGCTACACCTTC
TRBJ2-7	TRBV20-1	many	NA	CSARDRVGVHEQYF	TGCAGTGCTAGAGATCGCGTAGGGGTCCACGAGCAGTACTTC
TRBJ2-7	TRBV11-3	many	NA	CASSLVLGEQYF	TGTGCCAGCAGCTTAGTGTTGGGCGAGCAGTACTTC
TRBJ2-1	TRBV27	NA	TRBD2	CASSVSGRNEQFF	TGTGCCAGCAGTGTTAGCGGGAGAAACGAGCAGTTCTTC
TRBJ1-5	TRBV6-2/TRBV6-3	many	TRBD1	CASSQGAHQPQHF	TGTGCCAGCAGTCAGGGGGCCCATCAGCCCCAGCATTTT
TRBJ2-7	TRBV6-2/TRBV6-3	many	TRBD2	CASSRGGGSYEQYF	TGTGCCAGCAGCCGGGGCGGGGGCTCCTACGAGCAGTACTTC
TRBJ2-7	TRBV19	many	NA	CASSIEPGTSYEQYF	TGTGCCAGTAGTATAGAACCCGGAACCTCCTACGAGCAGTACTTC
TRBJ1-2	TRBV20-1	many	NA	CSAGILYYGYTF	TGCAGTGCTGGTATTCTCTACTATGGCTACACCTTC
TRBJ1-2	TRBV6-5	many	NA	CASSTGAGYGYTF	TGTGCCAGCAGTACGGGGGCGGGGTATGGCTACACCTTC
TRBJ2-5	TRBV20-1	many	NA	CSAPARWETQYF	TGCAGTGCCCCCGCCAGGTGGGAGACCCAGTACTTC
TRBJ2-7	TRBV20-1	many	NA	CSARDYVSGYEQYF	TGCAGTGCTAGAGATTATGTTAGCGGCTACGAGCAGTACTTC
TRBJ1-2	TRBV7-7	many	TRBD1	CASSRIDRGGYTF	TGTGCTAGCAGCCGAATCGACAGGGGCGGCTACACCTTC
TRBJ2-7	TRBV7-2	many	TRBD2	CASSVGLASTYEQYF	TGTGCCAGCAGCGTAGGACTAGCGAGCACCTACGAGCAGTACTTC
TRBJ1-5	TRBV10-3	many	NA	CAISESMGGLGQPQHF	TGTGCCATCAGTGAGTCGATGGGGGGGCTAGGCCAGCCCCAGCATTTT
TRBJ2-1	TRBV11-2	many	TRBD2	CASSLLAGAGNEQFF	TGTGCCAGCAGCTTATTAGCGGGAGCAGGGAATGAGCAGTTCTTC
TRBJ2-3	TRBV2	many	TRBD2	CASSELAGGADTQYF	TGTGCCAGCAGTGAACTAGCGGGAGGGGCGGATACGCAGTATTTT
TRBJ1-5	TRBV19	many	NA	CASRISNQPQHF	TGTGCCAGTAGAATAAGCAATCAGCCCCAGCATTTT
TRBJ2-1	TRBV20-1	many	TRBD2	CSALGWTSGNSYNEQFF	TGCAGTGCTCTGGGCTGGACTAGCGGAAACTCCTACAATGAGCAGTTCTTC
TRBJ2-7	TRBV18	NA	TRBD1	CASSPPGTGIHEQYF	TGTGCCAGCTCACCACCCGGGACAGGGATCCACGAGCAGTACTTC
TRBJ2-7	TRBV12-3/TRBV12-4	many	TRBD1	CASSSRQGAGEQYF	TGTGCCAGCAGCTCTCGCCAGGGGGCTGGCGAGCAGTACTTC
TRBJ1-6	TRBV14	many	NA	CASSFTGGSSYNSPLHF	TGTGCCAGCAGCTTTACCGGGGGAAGCTCCTATAATTCACCCCTCCACTTT
TRBJ2-7	TRBV7-6	many	NA	CASSLRGFATLTHEQYF	TGTGCCAGCAGCTTACGGGGTTTCGCTACCCTCACTCACGAGCAGTACTTC
TRBJ2-3	TRBV3-1	few	TRBD2	CASSPGRAISGDTQYF	TGTGCCAGCAGCCCCGGGAGGGCCATTTCAGGAGATACGCAGTATTTT
TRBJ2-7	TRBV29-1	many	TRBD1	CSAATGKLRSSYEQYF	TGCAGCGCCGCGACAGGGAAATTACGTAGCTCCTACGAGCAGTACTTC
TRBJ1-3	TRBV5-1	many	NA	CASSLDSSGNTIYF	TGCGCCAGCAGCTTGGACAGCTCTGGAAACACCATATATTTT
TRBJ1-2	TRBV5-8	many	NA	CASSPGQREMRGYTF	TGTGCCAGCAGCCCTGGCCAACGTGAGATGAGGGGCTACACCTTC
TRBJ1-5	TRBV12-3/TRBV12-4	many	NA	CASSQVGSSNQPQHF	TGTGCCAGCAGCCAGGTTGGGTCTAGCAATCAGCCCCAGCATTTT
TRBJ2-3	TRBV20-1	many	NA	CSARDPGPKGHTDTQYF	TGCAGTGCTAGAGATCCGGGACCGAAGGGACACACAGATACGCAGTATTTT
TRBJ1-4	TRBV2	many	NA	CAGWDSGSEKLFF	TGTGCCGGATGGGACTCCGGGAGTGAAAAACTGTTTTTT
TRBJ1-6	TRBV13	many	NA	CASSLKSSNSPLHF	TGTGCCAGCAGCTTAAAGTCGAGCAATTCACCCCTCCACTTT
TRBJ1-3	TRBV4-2	many	NA	CASSQGEGPGNTIYF	TGTGCCAGCAGCCAAGGGGAGGGTCCTGGAAACACCATATATTTT
TRBJ2-3	TRBV20-1	NA	TRBD2	CSARHNGRGTDTQYF	TGCAGTGCTAGGCATAACGGGAGGGGAACAGATACGCAGTATTTT
TRBJ2-7	TRBV14	many	TRBD1	CASSLVPTGEEQYF	TGTGCCAGCAGTCTCGTCCCGACAGGGGAAGAGCAGTACTTC
TRBJ2-1	TRBV7-3	many	TRBD2	CASSLPGGSSYNEQFF	TGTGCCAGCAGCCTACCGGGGGGGAGCTCCTACAATGAGCAGTTCTTC
TRBJ2-1	TRBV18	few	NA	CASSPPGNEQFF	TGTGCCAGCTCACCACCGGGGAATGAGCAGTTCTTC
TRBJ1-2	TRBV28	NA	TRBD1	CASSFIGQGGYTF	TGTGCCAGCAGTTTCATCGGACAGGGAGGCTACACCTTC
TRBJ1-2	TRBV20-1	many	NA	CSAGPGNYGYTF	TGCAGTGCTGGCCCAGGTAACTATGGCTACACCTTC
TRBJ2-4	TRBV7-2	NA	TRBD1	CATSGTGLNIQYF	TGTGCCACCTCCGGGACAGGTCTAAACATTCAGTACTTC
TRBJ2-1	TRBV5-6	many	NA	CASSWSDEQFF	TGTGCCAGCAGCTGGTCGGATGAGCAGTTCTTC
TRBJ1-2	TRBV6-1	many	NA	CASSVTLYGYTF	TGTGCCAGCAGTGTTACCCTTTATGGCTACACCTTC
TRBJ2-1	TRBV5-1	many	NA	CASSLDGAGYNEQFF	TGCGCCAGCAGCTTGGATGGGGCTGGATACAATGAGCAGTTCTTC
TRBJ2-6	TRBV19	few	TRBD2	CASTLGNGRGAGANVLTF	TGTGCCAGTACCCTAGGGAACGGGAGGGGAGCTGGGGCCAACGTCCTGACTTTC
TRBJ2-5	TRBV6-1	many	NA	CASSESWGSQETQYF	TGTGCCAGCAGTGAAAGTTGGGGCAGCCAAGAGACCCAGTACTTC
TRBJ2-3	TRBV20-1	many	NA	CSARDARKQSTDTQYF	TGCAGTGCTAGAGATGCCCGGAAGCAAAGCACAGATACGCAGTATTTT
TRBJ2-4	TRBV7-9	many	NA	CASSLDSANIQYF	TGTGCCAGCAGCTTAGATTCCGCGAACATTCAGTACTTC
TRBJ2-7	TRBV27	many	NA	CASSSSGPYEQYF	TGTGCCAGCAGTTCCTCGGGGCCATACGAGCAGTACTTC